Sequencing of this TCR beta chain was carried out in a study of blood T cell repertoires in COVID-19. Study information: The United States, Italy and Spain provided the acute and convalescent COVID-19 samples.

Some clones are missing from TCRdb's copy, which holds only in-frame ones; the method was immunoSEQ multiplex PCR. The profile covers approximately 450,000 clones, with 80% to 90% appearing a single time and more than 4% taken by the ten largest. CDR3 length: 16 amino acids. Trimming cost V 7 bases and J 2 bases; bases outside gene matches: 10. Germline assignment: CDR1 MDHEN and CDR2 SYDVKM. The sequenced sample consisted of peripheral blood. This receptor was obtained from a woman aged 30 to 39 with acute or convalescent COVID-19. The chain uses TRBV28 and TRBJ1-4, with 7 bases fitting TRBD1. CDR3 amino acids: CASTLGYRGTNEKLFF. DNA of the CDR3: TGTGCCAGCACCCTGGGGTACAGGGGCACTAATGAAAAACTGTTTTTT.